This TCR beta chain was identified in a study of CD8 T cells in Susac syndrome (dated by TCRdb to between 2018 and 2020). Regarding the complete study: Of the Susac syndrome patients who were sequenced, more than five had clinically active disease and 8 or 9 were in clinical remission. At blood withdrawal, Susac syndrome patients were therapy-naive, treated with corticosteroids (with IVIg additionally given to some), or treated with IVIg alone. Whether CD8+ T cell activation and differentiation in Susac syndrome was antigen driven was tested using repertoire sequencing.

Including cysteine and phenylalanine, the CDR3 has 11 amino acids. Of all the DNA, just the CDR3 is kept, 33 bases in frame from base 1. CDR1 and CDR2 are read off the germline V gene as SGHRS and YFSETQ. Trimming takes 3 bases off V and 14 bases off J; junction bases not matched to a gene: 1. With regard to this clonotype: No cognate antigen has been identified for it. Base qualities are not recorded, but no much larger clone differs from it by a single base.

Study-wide conclusions, independent of this receptor: The CD4+ T cell repertoire of patients with Susac syndrome showed no detectable clonal expansion. The study acknowledged that relatively few individuals were included in the TCR sequencing and HLA analysis.

RNA was extracted with the RNeasy kit and 0.5 to 1 ug was reverse transcribed using random hexamers. TCR beta CDR3 regions were amplified with the immunoSEQ multiplex PCR assay covering 54 Vbeta and 13 Jbeta segments. To correct PCR amplification bias, a synthetic template baseline was used for both primer optimization and computational correction. The study's own analysis went as follows. Reads were annotated to V, D and J genes per IMGT and analyzed with immunoSEQ Analyzer, keeping only productive sequences. Clonality was computed as one minus Shannon entropy normalized by log2 of the number of productive unique sequences. For each patient and control, public and private clones were evaluated among the 100 most prevalent clones. A clone was defined as Susac-specific if it was absent from the healthy and MS cohorts, from some 980 published viral clones and from other ImmuneACCESS disease sequences. TCRdb took the public reads, trimmed them with fastp at Q25, ran MiXCR for clone calling and kept in-frame beta chains. Rows merge per CDR3 protein into single entries with the most common DNA and genes. The V and J calls and clone size come from TCRdb's table, not from the authors' own analysis. The sample includes about 94,000 distinct CDR3 sequences, with 90% to 95% observed a single time. Approximately 0.3% of the sample goes to the ten largest clones.

Peripheral blood CD8+ and CD4+ T cells from healthy donors, Susac syndrome patients and multiple sclerosis patients were profiled by high-throughput TCR beta sequencing. The Susac syndrome patients fulfilled recently defined diagnostic criteria for definite or probable disease. Bulk CD8+ and CD4+ T cells were purified magnetically by negative isolation, whereas CD8+ TEMRA cells were enriched by FACS. Blood was drawn into EDTA tubes, processed within 24 hours, and PBMCs were isolated by density gradient centrifugation. PBMCs intended for TCR sequencing were cryopreserved in liquid nitrogen and were subsequently thawed in a 37 degrees C water bath. The sorted or isolated CD4+, CD8+ and CD8+ TEMRA cells reached a purity of at least 90%.

The sequence is built from TRBV5-1 and TRBJ2-1; a stretch of 11 junction bases matches TRBD1. The receptor was derived from a human donor with Susac syndrome. Sequencing used CD4+ T cells from PBMCs. The CDR3 loop reads CASSWGQGEFF. The nucleotides are TGCGCCAGCAGCTGGGGACAGGGGGAGTTCTTC. Extended through the reference TRBV5-1 and TRBJ2-1 proteins, this CDR3 yields the full variable domain: KAGVTQTPRYLIKTRGQQVTLSCSPISGHRSVSWYQQTPGQGLQFLFEYFSETQRNKGNFPGRFSGRQFSNSRSEMNVSTLELGDSALYLCASSWGQGEFFGPGTRLTVL.